One sample yielded the 22 T cell receptor beta chains listed below, sequenced in a study of T cell responses to AZD1222 COVID-19 vaccine. This table comes from immunoSEQ multiplex PCR, and its TCRdb copy is limited to in-frame clones, with some not included. The repertoire holds roughly 82,000 clones, approximately 84% seen once, with about 13% in the top ten. The sequenced sample was peripheral blood, obtained on day 0 of AZD1222 vaccination. These receptors were collected from an adult in good health.

The chain links TRBV12-5 to TRBJ1-5; no firm D call. In germline, CDR1 is LGHNT, CDR2 FRNRAP. The CDR3 covers 14 residues. Between the trimmed V and J ends, which lost 1 base and 2 bases, there was a span of 6 bases. The CDR3: CASGLGWGNQPQHF. For the CDR3, the DNA is TGTGCTAGTGGTTTGGGGTGGGGCAATCAGCCCCAGCATTTT. The variable domain in full, completed from reference TRBV12-5 and TRBJ1-5, reads DARVTQTPRHKVTEMGQEVTMRCQPILGHNTVFWYRQTMMQGLELLAYFRNRAPLDDSGMPKDRFSAEMPDATLATLKIQPSEPRDSAVYFCASGLGWGNQPQHFGDGTRLSIL.

The chain recombines TRBV9 with TRBJ2-7; D is perhaps TRBD1 (5 bases). This CDR3 comprises 15 residues. V was cut by 0 bases and J by 2 bases, with 12 bases left in between. Germline V lookup: CDR1 SGDLS, CDR2 YYNGEE. CDR3 protein: CASSVVGHPAYEQYF. The CDR3 nucleotides are TGTGCCAGCAGCGTAGTAGGACACCCTGCCTACGAGCAGTACTTC.

In this sample, this clone turned up once. CDR3 coding DNA: TGTGCCAGCAGTTACAAGGGGGAGGCCGGGGAGCTGTTTTTT. As protein: CASSYKGEAGELFF. This chain connects TRBV6-5 to TRBJ2-2; D is tentatively TRBD1 or TRBD2 (6 bases each). This CDR3 has 14 amino acids. Trimming took 2 bases from V and 6 from J, leaving 10 bases between them. CDR1 MNHEY and CDR2 SVGAGI come from the germline V gene.

The genes are TRBV12-3 or TRBV12-4 and TRBJ1-2, with D perhaps TRBD1 (6 bases). Trimming left V 7 bases short and J 4 bases short, with 13 bases between. The CDR3 sequence is 13 residues long. The CDR3 DNA reads as TGTGCCAGCACTTCGGACAGCCGCTATGGCTACACCTTC. Amino acid sequence: CASTSDSRYGYTF.

The chain has TRBV7-6 and TRBJ2-1; possibly TRBD1 for D (5 bases). Trimming pared 5 bases from V and 2 bases from J, leaving 16 bases between. Germline CDR1 SGHVS, CDR2 FNYEAQ. The CDR3 has 16 residues. The CDR3 loop reads CASSRRPDMTYNEQFF. For the CDR3, the DNA is TGTGCCAGCAGCCGCCGTCCGGACATGACCTACAATGAGCAGTTCTTC.

This clone appeared once. V gene TRBV9 combines with J gene TRBJ2-5; D gene ambiguous. This CDR3 comprises 14 residues. Looked up from germline, CDR1 is SGDLS and CDR2 is YYNGEE. V lost 0 bases, J lost 5 bases, and 11 bases lay in between. CDR3: CASSVGVASETQYF. CDR3 in DNA: TGTGCCAGCAGCGTAGGGGTAGCTTCGGAGACCCAGTACTTC. Drawing the rest from reference TRBV9 and TRBJ2-5, the complete variable domain is DSGVTQTPKHLITATGQRVTLRCSPRSGDLSVYWYQQSLDQGLQFLIQYYNGEERAKGNILERFSAQQFPDLHSELNLSSLELGDSALYFCASSVGVASETQYFGPGTRLLVL.

The chain is built from TRBV4-1 and TRBJ1-1; possibly TRBD1 for D (5 bases). From germline, CDR1 is MGHRA and CDR2 YSYEKL. Trimming took 4 bases from V and 0 from J, leaving 12 bases between them. This CDR3 spans 15 amino acids. The CDR3 region is CASSLGLLMNTEAFF. For the CDR3, the DNA is TGCGCCAGCAGCCTGGGACTTCTCATGAACACTGAAGCTTTCTTT.

V usage is TRBV5-1 and J usage is TRBJ2-3; no reliable D call. Per germline, CDR1 SGHRS and CDR2 YFSETQ. The CDR3 spans 13 residues. The V end lost 1 base, the J end lost 0 bases, and 3 bases lay between the germline ends. The CDR3, as DNA: TGCGCCAGCAGCTTGCCCAGCACAGATACGCAGTATTTT. Its protein product is CASSLPSTDTQYF. The entire variable domain, with the rest obtained from reference TRBV5-1 and TRBJ2-3, is as follows: KAGVTQTPRYLIKTRGQQVTLSCSPISGHRSVSWYQQTPGQGLQFLFEYFSETQRNKGNFPGRFSGRQFSNSRSEMNVSTLELGDSALYLCASSLPSTDTQYFGPGTRLTVL.

V gene TRBV19 combines with J gene TRBJ1-2; TRBD1 might be the D (5 bases). This CDR3 region has 14 residues. Germline V gene lookup returns CDR1 LNHDA and CDR2 SQIVND (reference sequence). Between the trimmed V and J ends, which lost 3 bases and 8 bases, there was a span of 16 bases. The CDR3 DNA reads as TGTGCCAGTAGTATTGGGGCCCGAGCGGGCGGCTACACCTTC. This gives the protein CASSIGARAGGYTF.

CDR3 sequence: CASSYSSGSTYEQYF. In DNA, the CDR3 is TGTGCCAGCAGTTACTCTTCAGGGAGCACCTACGAGCAGTACTTC. This chain connects TRBV6-5 to TRBJ2-7; D may be TRBD1 or TRBD2 (5 bases each). V gave up 0 bases and J gave up 2 bases, with 11 bases separating them. Germline CDR1 is MNHEY and CDR2 is SVGAGI. This CDR3 spans 15 amino acids.

The V and J genes are TRBV7-9 and TRBJ1-3; D not resolved. The ends were cut back, 5 bases at V and 2 bases at J, with 4 bases in the middle. CDR1 SEHNR and CDR2 FQNEAQ come from the germline V gene (reference sequence). This CDR3 comprises 12 residues. This CDR3 is CASSPPGNTIYF. CDR3 DNA sequence: TGTGCCAGCAGCCCCCCTGGAAACACCATATATTTT.

V usage is TRBV10-3 and J usage is TRBJ1-4; 12 bases fit TRBD1. This CDR3 region has 13 residues. With 10 bases clipped from V and 7 bases from J, the junction kept 4 bases outside the gene matches. Germline lookup yields CDR1 ENHRY and CDR2 SYGVKD. The CDR3, as DNA: TGTGCCACAGGGACAGGGGGCTCTGAAAAACTGTTTTTT. Amino acid sequence: CATGTGGSEKLFF.

The chain uses TRBV18 and TRBJ2-4; TRBD1 is a possible D gene (5 bases). The germline V and J ends were trimmed by 3 bases and 9 bases, with 15 bases remaining between them. CDR1 is KGHSH, CDR2 LQKENI, per germline. This CDR3 contains 14 residues. For the CDR3, the DNA is TGTGCCAGCTCACCTGGGCAGGGCCACAGCATTCAGTACTTC. Translation gives CASSPGQGHSIQYF.

The chain is built from TRBV5-1 and TRBJ1-4, with a possible D match to TRBD1 (5 bases). This CDR3 is built from 17 residues. Germline V gene data show CDR1 as SGHRS and CDR2 as YFSETQ. Trimming removed 4 bases from V and 2 bases from J, with 18 bases in between. The CDR3 DNA follows: TGCGCCAGCAGCCTGGGACTTCGAGGAGCTACTAATGAAAAACTGTTTTTT. Residues: CASSLGLRGATNEKLFF.

The gene calls are TRBV12-5 and TRBJ1-6; 9 nucleotides match TRBD1. The junction had 6 bases not matched to a gene; V was cut back by 5 bases and J by 7 bases. CDR1 and CDR2 from the germline V gene are LGHNT and FRNRAP. This CDR3 has 15 amino acids. The CDR3 here is CASGPGTGINSPLHF. The CDR3 DNA sequence: TGTGCTAGTGGTCCAGGGACAGGGATAAATTCACCCCTCCACTTT.

This chain uses TRBV4-2 with TRBJ1-2, with D uncertain. Germline-derived CDR1 and CDR2 are LGHNA and YNFKEQ. V was clipped by 1 base and J by 4 bases, with 16 bases between them. The CDR3 has 16 residues. This CDR3 is CASSQATRASGYGYTF. CDR3 nucleotides: TGTGCCAGCAGCCAAGCGACGAGGGCCTCGGGCTATGGCTACACCTTC.

This rearrangement joins TRBV7-8 to TRBJ1-1; 7 bases line up with TRBD1. Germline V gene lookup returns CDR1 SGHVS and CDR2 FQNEAQ. V was pared by 5 bases and J by 0 bases, with 3 bases of the junction left unmatched. This CDR3 has 14 amino acids. Written as DNA, the CDR3 is TGTGCCAGCAGCCCTGGGACAGTGAACACTGAAGCTTTCTTT. It specifies CASSPGTVNTEAFF. Based on the CDR3 plus reference TRBV7-8 and TRBJ1-1, the full variable domain is GAGVSQSPRYKVAKRGQDVALRCDPISGHVSLFWYQQALGQGPEFLTYFQNEAQLDKSGLPSDRFFAERPEGSVSTLKIQRTQQEDSAVYLCASSPGTVNTEAFFGQGTRLTVV.

CDR3 in DNA: TGTGCCAGCAGCATGAGAGGTCCCTATGGCTACACCTTC. It yields the protein CASSMRGPYGYTF. This chain joins TRBV28 and TRBJ1-2; D gene ambiguous. This CDR3 has 13 amino acids. The V and J ends lost 6 bases and 4 bases respectively, with 12 bases between them. Germline-derived CDR1 and CDR2 are MDHEN and SYDVKM.

The rearrangement joins TRBV19 to TRBJ2-3, with 15 bases lining up with TRBD2. This CDR3 is built from 18 residues. J lost 3 bases, V lost 7 bases, and 11 bases had no gene match. Germline assignment: CDR1 LNHDA and CDR2 SQIVND (reference sequence). CDR3 sequence: CASTAAGLAGGLTDTQYF. For the CDR3, the DNA is TGTGCCAGTACAGCGGCGGGACTAGCGGGGGGCCTGACAGATACGCAGTATTTT.

The rearrangement uses TRBV7-9 and TRBJ2-5; D is uncertain. The V end lost 5 bases, the J end lost 5 bases, and 15 bases lay between the germline ends. Per the germline V gene, CDR1 is SEHNR and CDR2 is FQNEAQ (reference sequence). The CDR3 has 14 residues. The CDR3 bases are TGTGCCAGCAGCCCTGGGTGGGGTGCGGAGACCCAGTACTTC. Amino acids: CASSPGWGAETQYF.

The chain recombines TRBV6-5 with TRBJ2-7, with a possible D match to TRBD1 (5 bases). CDR1 is MNHEY and CDR2 is SVGAGI in the germline V gene. The CDR3 totals 14 residues. Trimming stripped 4 bases from V and 0 bases from J, with 10 bases between. This CDR3 is CASSWGSFSYEQYF. The DNA of the CDR3 is TGTGCCAGCAGTTGGGGCAGTTTCTCCTACGAGCAGTACTTC.

The gene calls are TRBV5-1 and TRBJ1-5; D is undetermined. Trimming pared 4 bases from V and 0 bases from J, leaving 5 bases between. Germline assignment: CDR1 SGHRS and CDR2 YFSETQ. The CDR3 is 13 amino acids. DNA for the CDR3: TGCGCCAGCAGCCAGTTTAGCAATCAGCCCCAGCATTTT. Its translation is CASSQFSNQPQHF.